This TCR beta chain emerged from a study of CD8 T cells in ankylosing spondylitis. TCRdb recomputed calls from the 5' RACE reads with MiXCR, one row per CDR3 protein. The table lists hundreds of thousands of distinct CDR3 sequences, approximately 8% of them singletons. In regard to this clonotype: What it binds is not known. A much more abundant neighbour one base away suggests this may be a read error.

CDR3 length: 13 amino acids. V shed 7 bases and J shed 8 bases, with 18 bases lying between them. The germline CDR1 and CDR2 sequences are DFQATT and SNEGSKA (reference sequence). The study, taken as a whole, reports: Reportedly, significant enrichment of disease-linked clones occurred in matched ankylosing spondylitis synovial fluid. A CD8+ phenotype characterized the disease-linked clones, which were relatively rare in peripheral blood.

The source material was blood, either unsorted or a sorted T cell fraction (not recorded which). The source of this sequence is a female donor with ankylosing spondylitis or in good health (not recorded which). The V and J genes are TRBV20-1 and TRBJ2-4, with D perhaps assigned TRBD1 or TRBD2 (5 bases each). CDR3 protein: CSVRPGLVYIQYF. DNA for the CDR3: TGCAGTGTTAGGCCGGGGCTTGTATACATTCAGTACTTC.